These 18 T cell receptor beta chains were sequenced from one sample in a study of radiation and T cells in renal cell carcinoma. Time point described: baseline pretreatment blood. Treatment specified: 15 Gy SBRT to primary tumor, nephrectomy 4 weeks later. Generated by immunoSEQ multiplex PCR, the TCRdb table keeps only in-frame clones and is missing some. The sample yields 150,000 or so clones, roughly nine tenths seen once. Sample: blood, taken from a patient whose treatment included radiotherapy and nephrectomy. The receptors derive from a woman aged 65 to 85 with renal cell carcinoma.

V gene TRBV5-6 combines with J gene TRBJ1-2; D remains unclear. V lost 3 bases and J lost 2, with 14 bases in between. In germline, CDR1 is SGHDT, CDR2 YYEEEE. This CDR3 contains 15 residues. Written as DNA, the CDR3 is TGTGCCAGCAGCTCCAAGTGGGAGGCAAACTATGGCTACACCTTC. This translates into CASSSKWEANYGYTF.

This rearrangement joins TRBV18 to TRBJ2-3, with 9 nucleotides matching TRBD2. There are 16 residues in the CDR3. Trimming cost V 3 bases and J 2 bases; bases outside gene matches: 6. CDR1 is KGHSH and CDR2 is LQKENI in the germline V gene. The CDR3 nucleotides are TGTGCCAGCTCACCGGTCCGCGGGGGGGCCACAGATACGCAGTATTTT. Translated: CASSPVRGGATDTQYF.

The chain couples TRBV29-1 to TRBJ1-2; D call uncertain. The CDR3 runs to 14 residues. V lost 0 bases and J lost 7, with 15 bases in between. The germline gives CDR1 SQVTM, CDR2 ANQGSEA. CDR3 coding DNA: TGCAGCGTTGAAGATCGCGGTCAGGTGGGTGGCTACACCTTC. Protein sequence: CSVEDRGQVGGYTF.

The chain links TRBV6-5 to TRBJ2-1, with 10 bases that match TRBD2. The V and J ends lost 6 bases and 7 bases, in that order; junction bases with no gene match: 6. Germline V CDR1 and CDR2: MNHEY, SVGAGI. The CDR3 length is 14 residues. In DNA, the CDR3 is TGTGCCAGCAGGAAGCGGGGGGGCTTGAATGAGCAGTTCTTC. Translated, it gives CASRKRGGLNEQFF.

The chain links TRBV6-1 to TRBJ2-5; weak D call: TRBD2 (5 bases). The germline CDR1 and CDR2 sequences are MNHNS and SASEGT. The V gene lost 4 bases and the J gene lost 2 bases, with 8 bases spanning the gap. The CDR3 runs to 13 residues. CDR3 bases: TGTGCCAGCAGTGCTCGGAGGCAAGAGACCCAGTACTTC. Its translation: CASSARRQETQYF.

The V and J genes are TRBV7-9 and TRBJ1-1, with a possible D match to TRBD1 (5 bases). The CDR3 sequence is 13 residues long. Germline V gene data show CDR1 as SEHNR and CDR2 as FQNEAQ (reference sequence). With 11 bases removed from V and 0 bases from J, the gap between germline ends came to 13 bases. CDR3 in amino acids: CAPGTEMNTEAFF. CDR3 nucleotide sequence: TGTGCCCCCGGGACCGAGATGAACACTGAAGCTTTCTTT.

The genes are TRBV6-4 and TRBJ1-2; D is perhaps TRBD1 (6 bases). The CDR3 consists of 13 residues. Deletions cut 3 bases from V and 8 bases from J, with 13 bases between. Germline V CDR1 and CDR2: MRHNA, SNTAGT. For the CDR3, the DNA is TGTGCCAGCAGTGAAGCCGGACAGAAAGGCTACACCTTC. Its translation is CASSEAGQKGYTF.

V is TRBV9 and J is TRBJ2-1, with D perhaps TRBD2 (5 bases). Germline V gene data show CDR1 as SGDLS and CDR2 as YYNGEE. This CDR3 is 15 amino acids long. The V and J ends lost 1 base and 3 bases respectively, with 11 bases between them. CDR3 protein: CASSVTPEGYNEQFF. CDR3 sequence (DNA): TGTGCCAGCAGCGTAACCCCAGAGGGCTACAATGAGCAGTTCTTC.

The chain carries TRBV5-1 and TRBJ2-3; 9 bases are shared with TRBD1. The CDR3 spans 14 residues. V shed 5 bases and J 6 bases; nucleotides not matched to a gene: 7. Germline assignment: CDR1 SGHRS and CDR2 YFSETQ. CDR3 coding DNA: TGCGCCAGCAGTGGTGGGACAGGGCGGGATACGCAGTATTTT. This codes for CASSGGTGRDTQYF.

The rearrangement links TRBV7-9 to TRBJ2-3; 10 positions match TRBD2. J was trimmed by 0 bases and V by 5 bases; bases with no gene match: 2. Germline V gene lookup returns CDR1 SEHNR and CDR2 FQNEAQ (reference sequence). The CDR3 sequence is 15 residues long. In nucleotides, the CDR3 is TGTGCCAGCAGCGCGACTAGCGGGAGCACAGATACGCAGTATTTT. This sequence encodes CASSATSGSTDTQYF. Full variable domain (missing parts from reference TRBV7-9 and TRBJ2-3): DTGVSQNPRHKITKRGQNVTFRCDPISEHNRLYWYRQTLGQGPEFLTYFQNEAQLEKSRLLSDRFSAERPKGSFSTLEIQRTEQGDSAMYLCASSATSGSTDTQYFGPGTRLTVL.

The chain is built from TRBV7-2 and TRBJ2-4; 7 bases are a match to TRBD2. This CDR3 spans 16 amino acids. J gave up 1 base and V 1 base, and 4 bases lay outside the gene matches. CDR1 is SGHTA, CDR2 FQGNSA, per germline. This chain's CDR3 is CASSLEYGGAKNIQYF. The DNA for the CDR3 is TGTGCCAGCAGCTTAGAATACGGGGGGGCCAAAAACATTCAGTACTTC.

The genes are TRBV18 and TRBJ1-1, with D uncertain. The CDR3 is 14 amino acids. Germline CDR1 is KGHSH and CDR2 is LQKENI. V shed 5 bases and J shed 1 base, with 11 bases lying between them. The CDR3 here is CASSVFVGNTEAFF. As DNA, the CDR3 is TGTGCCAGCTCAGTCTTCGTGGGGAACACTGAAGCTTTCTTT.

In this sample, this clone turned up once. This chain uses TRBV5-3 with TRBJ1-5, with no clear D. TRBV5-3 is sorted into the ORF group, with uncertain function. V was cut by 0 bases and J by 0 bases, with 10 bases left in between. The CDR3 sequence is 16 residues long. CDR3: CARSLGRGPSNQPQHF. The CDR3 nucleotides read TGTGCCAGAAGCTTGGGCCGCGGGCCTAGCAATCAGCCCCAGCATTTT.

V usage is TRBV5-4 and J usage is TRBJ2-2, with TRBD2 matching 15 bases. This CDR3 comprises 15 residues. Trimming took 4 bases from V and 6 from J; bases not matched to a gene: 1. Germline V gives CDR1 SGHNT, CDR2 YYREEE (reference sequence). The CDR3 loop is CASSRTSGGAGELFF. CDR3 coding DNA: TGTGCCAGCAGCCGGACTAGCGGGGGGGCCGGGGAGCTGTTTTTT.

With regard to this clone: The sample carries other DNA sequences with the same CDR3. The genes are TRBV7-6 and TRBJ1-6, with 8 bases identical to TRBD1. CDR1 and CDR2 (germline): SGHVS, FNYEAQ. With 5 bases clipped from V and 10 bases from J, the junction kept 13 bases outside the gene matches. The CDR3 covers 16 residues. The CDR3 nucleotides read TGTGCCAGCAGCCGGGTACCGGGACAGGCGGGATCACCCCTCCACTTT. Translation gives CASSRVPGQAGSPLHF.

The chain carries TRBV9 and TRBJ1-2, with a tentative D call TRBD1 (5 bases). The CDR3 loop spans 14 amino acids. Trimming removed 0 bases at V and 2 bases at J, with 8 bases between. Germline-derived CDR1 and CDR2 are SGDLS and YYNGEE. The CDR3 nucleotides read TGTGCCAGCAGCGTAGCCCAGGGAAACTATGGCTACACCTTC. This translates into CASSVAQGNYGYTF.

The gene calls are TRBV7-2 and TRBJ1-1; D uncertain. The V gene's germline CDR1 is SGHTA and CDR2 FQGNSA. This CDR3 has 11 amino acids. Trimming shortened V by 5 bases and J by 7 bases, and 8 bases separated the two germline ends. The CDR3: CASSLDREAFF. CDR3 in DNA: TGTGCCAGCAGCCTGGACCGTGAAGCTTTCTTT.

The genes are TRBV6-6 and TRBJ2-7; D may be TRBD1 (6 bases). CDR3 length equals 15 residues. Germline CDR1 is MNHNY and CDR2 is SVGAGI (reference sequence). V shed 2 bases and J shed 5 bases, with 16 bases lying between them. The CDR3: CASSYPGHTSDEQYF. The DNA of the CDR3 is TGTGCCAGCAGTTACCCGGGACATACAAGCGACGAGCAGTACTTC.